This TCR beta chain was recovered during a study of T cell changes during pregnancy in multiple sclerosis. The data were produced by immunoSEQ multiplex PCR, yet TCRdb's version contains in-frame clones alone and is incomplete. The sample has about 130,000 clones, about 95% seen once; the top ten hold about 0.45%. In this sample, this clone turned up once. The specimen comprised peripheral blood, sampled after pregnancy. The sequence came from a female donor with multiple sclerosis, enrolled in a pregnancy study.

For the CDR3, the DNA is TGCAGCGTTGTTCCTAGAGGATCGGGCTACACCTTC. It specifies CSVVPRGSGYTF. The chain recombines TRBV29-1 with TRBJ1-2; no clear D. Trimming took off 4 bases at V and 8 bases at J, with 14 bases between the two ends. This CDR3 contains 12 residues. Germline CDR1 and CDR2: SQVTM and ANQGSEA. Together with reference TRBV29-1 and TRBJ1-2, the CDR3 gives the full variable domain: SAVISQKPSRDICQRGTSLTIQCQVDSQVTMMFWYRQQPGQSLTLIATANQGSEATYESGFVIDKFPISRPNLTFSTLTVSNMSPEDSSIYLCSVVPRGSGYTFGSGTRLTVV.